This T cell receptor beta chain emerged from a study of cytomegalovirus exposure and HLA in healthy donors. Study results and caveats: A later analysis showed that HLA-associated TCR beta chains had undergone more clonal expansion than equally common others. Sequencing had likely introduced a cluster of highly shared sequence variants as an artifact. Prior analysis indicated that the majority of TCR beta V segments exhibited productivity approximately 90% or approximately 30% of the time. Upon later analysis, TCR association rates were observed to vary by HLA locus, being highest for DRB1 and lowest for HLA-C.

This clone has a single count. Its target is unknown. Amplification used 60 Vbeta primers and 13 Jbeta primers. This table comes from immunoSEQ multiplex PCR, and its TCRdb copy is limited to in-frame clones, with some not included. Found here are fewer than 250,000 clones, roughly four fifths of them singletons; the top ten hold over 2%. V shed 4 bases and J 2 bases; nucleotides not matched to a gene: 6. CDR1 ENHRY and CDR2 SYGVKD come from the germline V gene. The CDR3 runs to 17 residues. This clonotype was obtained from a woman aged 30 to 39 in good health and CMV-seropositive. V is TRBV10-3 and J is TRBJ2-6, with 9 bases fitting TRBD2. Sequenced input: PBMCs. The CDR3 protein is CAISVGTSSPGANVLTF. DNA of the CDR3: TGTGCCATCAGTGTCGGGACTAGCTCCCCTGGGGCCAACGTCCTGACTTTC.